Listed below are T cell receptor beta chains from one sample, sequenced in a study of blood T cell repertoires in COVID-19. Method: immunoSEQ multiplex PCR; TCRdb's copy keeps in-frame clones and lacks some. The table records a few hundred thousand clones, 75% to 90% of them present only once. Material for sequencing was peripheral blood. These receptors all come from a woman aged 45 to 65 with COVID-19, enrolled during active disease. The CDR3 runs from the conserved cysteine through the conserved F or W. A D gene is named only where the DNA matches it firmly. Size values are once, few and many counts, or a class for expanded clones, and some rows have none.

NA	TRBV6-6	TRBD1	TRBJ1-5	TGTGCCAGCAGTTTATCCGGGACAGACAATCAGCCCCAGCATTTT	CASSLSGTDNQPQHF
NA	TRBV5-4	NA	TRBJ1-2	TGTGCCAGCAGCTTGGTGTCTTCGACGGGCTATGGCTACACCTTC	CASSLVSSTGYGYTF
NA	TRBV18	NA	TRBJ1-1	TGTGCCAGCTCACTTCAGGGAGGGTACACTGAAGCTTTCTTT	CASSLQGGYTEAFF
NA	TRBV11-2	NA	TRBJ2-7	TGTGCCAGCAGCCCCAGGGGTTACGAGCAGTACTTC	CASSPRGYEQYF
NA	TRBV7-7	TRBD1	TRBJ1-5	TGTGCCAGCAGTCCCCTCAGGGGGCAGCCCCAGCATTTT	CASSPLRGQPQHF
once	TRBV2	NA	TRBJ1-1	TGTGCCAGCAGGGGGGGAGGGTCTTGGACTGAAGCTTTCTTT	CASRGGGSWTEAFF
NA	TRBV6-5	TRBD1	TRBJ2-7	TGTGCCAGCTTCGGACAGGGGAGCTCCTACGAGCAGTACTTC	CASFGQGSSYEQYF
NA	TRBV5-1	TRBD1	TRBJ2-6	TGCGCCAGCAGCCCCCTAATACCGGGACAGAGCTCTGGGGCCAACGTCCTGACTTTC	CASSPLIPGQSSGANVLTF
once	TRBV18	NA	TRBJ2-7	TGTGCCAGCTCACCCTCCGGGTCGTACGAGCAGTACTTC	CASSPSGSYEQYF
once	TRBV29-1	TRBD1	TRBJ1-4	TGCAGCGTGCGACAGGGTGAATGGGAAAAACTGTTTTTT	CSVRQGEWEKLFF
NA	TRBV11-2	NA	TRBJ2-2	TGTGCCAGCAGCTCGATAGGCAGGGGAGTAATCACCGGGGAGCTGTTTTTT	CASSSIGRGVITGELFF
NA	TRBV6-2/TRBV6-3	NA	TRBJ1-2	TGTGCCAGCAGTTACAAGGGAGGAAACTATGGCTACACCTTC	CASSYKGGNYGYTF
NA	TRBV18	NA	TRBJ2-5	TGTGCCAGCTCACCGACTATCCGAGGTGGGGAGACCCAGTACTTC	CASSPTIRGGETQYF
NA	TRBV19	TRBD1	TRBJ2-5	TGTGCCAGTAGTGGCGTGGGGACAGGGGAAGAGACCCAGTACTTC	CASSGVGTGEETQYF
NA	TRBV18	TRBD1	TRBJ1-2	TGTGCCAGCTCACCTTCCCGGGACAGGTCTGGCGGCTACACCTTC	CASSPSRDRSGGYTF
NA	TRBV5-1	TRBD1	TRBJ1-2	TGCGCCAGCAGCTTGGCAGGGGGCGCTAACTATGGCTACACCTTC	CASSLAGGANYGYTF
NA	TRBV6-6	NA	TRBJ2-5	TGTGCCGCGGTTGGAACCTCGGGTCAAGAGACCCAGTACTTC	CAAVGTSGQETQYF
NA	TRBV2	NA	TRBJ2-3	TGTGCCAGCAGGACCACGGGGGTCTCCACAGATACGCAGTATTTT	CASRTTGVSTDTQYF
NA	TRBV4-2	NA	TRBJ2-5	TGTGCCAGCAGCCAAGCGGCAGACCGGAGAGGCCAAGAGACCCAGTACTTC	CASSQAADRRGQETQYF
NA	TRBV30	TRBD2	TRBJ2-7	TGTGCCTGGAGCGCCTGGGGGGGGGACGAGCAGTACTTC	CAWSAWGGDEQYF
NA	TRBV29-1	TRBD1	TRBJ2-5	TGCAGCATCGGACAGGTGACTCAAGAGACCCAGTACTTC	CSIGQVTQETQYF
NA	TRBV7-2	TRBD2	TRBJ2-1	TGTGCCAGCAGCCCGGGGGGTGGGAGGATGCACAATGAGCAGTTCTTC	CASSPGGGRMHNEQFF
once	TRBV13	TRBD2	TRBJ2-3	TGTGCCAGCAGCTTATGGTCCGGGACTAGTGTCACAGATACGCAGTATTTT	CASSLWSGTSVTDTQYF
NA	TRBV6-5	NA	TRBJ1-2	TGTGCCAGCAGTTACTCGCTCCCCGGGGGTATAAGGGACTACACCTTC	CASSYSLPGGIRDYTF
NA	TRBV23-1	NA	TRBJ2-5	TGCGCCAGCAGACAGGGTCGAGAGACCCAGTACTTC	CASRQGRETQYF
NA	TRBV12-3/TRBV12-4	TRBD2	TRBJ2-2	TGTGCCTGGGGACTAGCGACGACCGGGGAGCTGTTTTTT	CAWGLATTGELFF
NA	TRBV29-1	TRBD2	TRBJ2-2	TGCAGCGTCGTCCCGGGACTAGCGGGAGTTGGCACCGGGGAGCTGTTTTTT	CSVVPGLAGVGTGELFF
NA	TRBV4-2	TRBD2	TRBJ2-1	TGTGCCAGCAGCCTAAATAGCGGGAGGGCTTACAATGAGCAGTTCTTC	CASSLNSGRAYNEQFF
NA	TRBV5-1	TRBD1	TRBJ1-1	TGCGCCAGCAGCTTGGACAGGGGAGTCACTGAAGCTTTCTTT	CASSLDRGVTEAFF
once	TRBV3-1/TRBV3-2	TRBD1	TRBJ1-2	TGTGCCAGCAGCCTGGACAGGGGGAATGGCTACACCTTC	CASSLDRGNGYTF
NA	TRBV5-1	NA	TRBJ2-7	TGCGCCAGCAGCTTGGGACAGCATAAAACGGGGGGCTTCGAACGCCGCGAGCAGTACTTC	CASSLGQHKTGGFERREQYF
NA	TRBV29-1	NA	TRBJ1-1	TGCAGCGTCCACAGGTTCACTGAAGCTTTCTTT	CSVHRFTEAFF
NA	TRBV11-2	NA	TRBJ1-1	TGTGCCAGCAGCTTAGAAGGGGTGCGGAACACTGAAGCTTTCTTT	CASSLEGVRNTEAFF
once	TRBV5-6	NA	TRBJ1-1	TGTGCCAGCAAGCGGCCAGACATCCGCACTGAAGCTTTCTTT	CASKRPDIRTEAFF
NA	TRBV5-1	NA	TRBJ2-2	TGCGCCAGCAGCTTGGCGTTGACGGGCACCGGGGAGCTGTTTTTT	CASSLALTGTGELFF
NA	TRBV19	TRBD1	TRBJ2-7	TGTGCCAGTAGTATCTCCGGGACAGGGCCCTACGAGCAGTACTTC	CASSISGTGPYEQYF
NA	TRBV7-6	NA	TRBJ2-3	TGTGCCAGCAGCCTTCAGGGGGGTGGCACAGATACGCAGTATTTT	CASSLQGGGTDTQYF
NA	TRBV3-1/TRBV3-2	TRBD2	TRBJ2-4	TGTGCCAGCAGCCGCCCGGGAGGTAGCGGGACCTTAGCCAAAAACATTCAGTACTTC	CASSRPGGSGTLAKNIQYF
NA	TRBV7-9	TRBD1	TRBJ2-5	TGTGCCAGCAGCTTAGACAGGGGTATTGAGACCCAGTACTTC	CASSLDRGIETQYF
NA	TRBV29-1	TRBD1	TRBJ2-7	TGCAGCGCTACCGGGACAGCCTACGAGCAGTACTTC	CSATGTAYEQYF
NA	TRBV4-1	TRBD1	TRBJ2-7	TGCGCCAGCAAATCAGGGACAGGACCGTACGAGCAGTACTTC	CASKSGTGPYEQYF